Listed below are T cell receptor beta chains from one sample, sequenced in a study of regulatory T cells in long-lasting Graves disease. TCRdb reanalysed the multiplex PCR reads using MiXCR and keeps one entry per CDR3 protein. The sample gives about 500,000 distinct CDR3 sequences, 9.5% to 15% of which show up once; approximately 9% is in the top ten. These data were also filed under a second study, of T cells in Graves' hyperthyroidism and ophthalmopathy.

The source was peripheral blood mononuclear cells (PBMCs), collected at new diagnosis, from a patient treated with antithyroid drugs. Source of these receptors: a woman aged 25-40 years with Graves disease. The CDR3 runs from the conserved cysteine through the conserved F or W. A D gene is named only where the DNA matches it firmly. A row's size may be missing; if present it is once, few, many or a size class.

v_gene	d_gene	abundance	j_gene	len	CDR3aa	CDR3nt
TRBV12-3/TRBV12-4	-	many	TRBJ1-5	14	CASSLQGGNQPQHF	TGTGCCAGCAGTTTACAGGGTGGCAATCAGCCCCAGCATTTT
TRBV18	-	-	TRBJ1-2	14	CASSPKTVNYGYTF	TGTGCCAGCTCACCAAAAACAGTAAACTATGGCTACACCTTC
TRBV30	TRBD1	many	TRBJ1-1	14	CAWKWPTGGTEAFF	TGTGCCTGGAAGTGGCCAACAGGGGGAACTGAAGCTTTCTTT
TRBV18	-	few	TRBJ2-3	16	CASSPPELRAADTQYF	TGTGCCAGCTCACCACCGGAACTCAGAGCCGCAGATACGCAGTATTTT
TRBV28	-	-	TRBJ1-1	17	CASSGYGTPNFGTEAFF	TGTGCCAGCAGTGGATACGGGACCCCTAATTTCGGCACTGAAGCTTTCTTT
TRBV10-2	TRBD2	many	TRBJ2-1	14	CASSGGRGFNEQFF	TGCGCCAGCAGCGGCGGGAGGGGTTTCAATGAGCAGTTCTTC
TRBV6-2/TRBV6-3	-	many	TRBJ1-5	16	CASSYGSLSTDQPQHF	TGTGCCAGCAGTTACGGTTCTCTTAGCACCGATCAGCCCCAGCATTTT
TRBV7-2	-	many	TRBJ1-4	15	CASSPRVAEREKLFF	TGTGCCAGCAGCCCTCGGGTGGCGGAACGTGAAAAACTGTTTTTT
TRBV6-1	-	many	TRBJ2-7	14	CASSERGRGNEQYF	TGTGCCAGCAGCGAAAGGGGGCGCGGGAACGAGCAGTACTTC
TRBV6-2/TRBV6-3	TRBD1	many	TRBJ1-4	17	CASSYGGQGSPNEKLFF	TGTGCCAGCAGTTACGGTGGACAGGGATCACCTAATGAAAAACTGTTTTTT
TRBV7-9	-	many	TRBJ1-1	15	CASRTVGGTKTEAFF	TGTGCCAGCAGGACCGTGGGGGGCACTAAGACTGAAGCTTTCTTT
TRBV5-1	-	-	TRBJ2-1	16	CASSLGTVTSYNEQFF	TGCGCCAGCAGCTTGGGGACGGTGACCTCCTACAATGAGCAGTTCTTC
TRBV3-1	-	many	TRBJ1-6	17	CASSQGLPTSDNSPLHF	TGTGCCAGCAGCCAGGGCCTACCTACCTCCGATAATTCACCCCTCCACTTT
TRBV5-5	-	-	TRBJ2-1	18	CASSPADPIPRANNEQFF	TGTGCCAGCAGCCCGGCGGATCCGATACCGCGGGCAAACAATGAGCAGTTCTTC
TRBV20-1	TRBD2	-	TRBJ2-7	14	CSAPGTSGTYEQYF	TGCAGTGCCCCTGGCACTAGCGGCACCTACGAGCAGTACTTC
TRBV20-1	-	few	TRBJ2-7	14	CSARDYESSYEQYF	TGCAGTGCTAGAGATTACGAGAGCTCCTACGAGCAGTACTTC